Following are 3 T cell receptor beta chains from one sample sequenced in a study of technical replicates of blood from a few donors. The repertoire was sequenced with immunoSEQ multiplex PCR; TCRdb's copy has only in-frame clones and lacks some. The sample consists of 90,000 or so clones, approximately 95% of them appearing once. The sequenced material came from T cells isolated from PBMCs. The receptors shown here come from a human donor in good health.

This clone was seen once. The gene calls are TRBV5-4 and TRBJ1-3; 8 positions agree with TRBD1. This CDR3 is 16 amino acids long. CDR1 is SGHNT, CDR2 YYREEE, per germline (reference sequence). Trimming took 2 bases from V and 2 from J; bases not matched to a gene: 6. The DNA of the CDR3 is TGTGCCAGCAGCTTTGCCGGGACAGGAACTGGAAACACCATATATTTT. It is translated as CASSFAGTGTGNTIYF.

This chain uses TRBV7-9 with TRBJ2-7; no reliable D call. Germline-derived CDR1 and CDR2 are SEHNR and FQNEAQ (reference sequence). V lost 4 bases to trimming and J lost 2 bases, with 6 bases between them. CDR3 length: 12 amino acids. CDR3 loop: CASSSQAYEQYF. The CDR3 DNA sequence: TGTGCCAGCAGCTCGCAGGCCTACGAGCAGTACTTC.

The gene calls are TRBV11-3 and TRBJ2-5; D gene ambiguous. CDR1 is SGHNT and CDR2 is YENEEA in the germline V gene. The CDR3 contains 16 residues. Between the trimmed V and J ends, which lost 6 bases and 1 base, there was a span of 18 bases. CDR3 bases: TGTGCCAGCAGTCCTCTTACCGACACCTTCCAAGAGACCCAGTACTTC. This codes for CASSPLTDTFQETQYF.